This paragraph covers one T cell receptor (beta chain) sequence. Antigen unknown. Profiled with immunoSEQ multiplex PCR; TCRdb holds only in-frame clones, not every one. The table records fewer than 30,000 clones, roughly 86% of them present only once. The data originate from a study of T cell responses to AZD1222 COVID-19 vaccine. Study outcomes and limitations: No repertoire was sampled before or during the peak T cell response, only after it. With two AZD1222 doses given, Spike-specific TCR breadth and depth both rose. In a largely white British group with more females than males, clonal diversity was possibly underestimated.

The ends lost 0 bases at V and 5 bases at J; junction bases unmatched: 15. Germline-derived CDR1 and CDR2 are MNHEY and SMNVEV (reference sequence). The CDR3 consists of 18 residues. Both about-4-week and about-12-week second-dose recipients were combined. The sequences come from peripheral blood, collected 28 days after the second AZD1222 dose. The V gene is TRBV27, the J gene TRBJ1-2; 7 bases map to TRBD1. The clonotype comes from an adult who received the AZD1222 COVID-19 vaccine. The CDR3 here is CASSLSGNRGEPNYGYTF. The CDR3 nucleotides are TGTGCCAGCAGTTTATCGGGTAACAGGGGAGAACCAAATTATGGCTACACCTTC.